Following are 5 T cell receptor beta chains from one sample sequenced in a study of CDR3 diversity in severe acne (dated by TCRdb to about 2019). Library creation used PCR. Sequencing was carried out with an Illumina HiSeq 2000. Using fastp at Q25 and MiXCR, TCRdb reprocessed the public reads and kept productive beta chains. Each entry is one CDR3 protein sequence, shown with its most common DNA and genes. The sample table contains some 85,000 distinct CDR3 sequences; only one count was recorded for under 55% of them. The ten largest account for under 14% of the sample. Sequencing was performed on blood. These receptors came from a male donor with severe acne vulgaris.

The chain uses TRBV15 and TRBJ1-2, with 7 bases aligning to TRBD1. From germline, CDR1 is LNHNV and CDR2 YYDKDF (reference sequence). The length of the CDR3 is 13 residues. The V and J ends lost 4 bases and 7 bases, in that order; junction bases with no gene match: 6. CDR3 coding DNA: TGTGCCACCAGCATAGACAGGGCAGGTGGCTACACCTTC. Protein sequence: CATSIDRAGGYTF.

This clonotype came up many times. The CDR3 nucleotides are TGTGCCACCAGTGATCTAGCGGGAGGGCCGAATGAGCAGTTCTTC. The encoded protein is CATSDLAGGPNEQFF. V is TRBV24-1 and J is TRBJ2-1, with TRBD2 matching over 12 bases. The CDR3 spans 15 residues. Germline CDR1 is KGHDR and CDR2 is SFDVKD. J was trimmed by 7 bases and V by 3 bases; bases with no gene match: 3.

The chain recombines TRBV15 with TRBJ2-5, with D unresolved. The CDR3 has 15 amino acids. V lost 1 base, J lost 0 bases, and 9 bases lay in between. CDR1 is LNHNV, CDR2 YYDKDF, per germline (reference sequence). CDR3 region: CATSRGPTDQETQYF. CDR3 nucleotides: TGTGCCACCAGCAGAGGACCGACCGACCAAGAGACCCAGTACTTC. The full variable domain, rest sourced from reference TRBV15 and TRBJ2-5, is DAMVIQNPRYQVTQFGKPVTLSCSQTLNHNVMYWYQQKSSQAPKLLFHYYDKDFNNEADTPDNFQSRRPNTSFCFLDIRSPGLGDTAMYLCATSRGPTDQETQYFGPGTRLLVL.

The CDR3 DNA follows: TGTGCCAGCAGTTTAAGGTGGACAGGGGGCTACGAGCAGTACTTC. Residues: CASSLRWTGGYEQYF. This sequence joins TRBV27 and TRBJ2-7, with 10 bases fitting TRBD1. The CDR3 runs 15 residues. The germline gives CDR1 MNHEY, CDR2 SMNVEV (reference sequence). The J segment lost 3 bases and the V segment lost 2 bases, leaving 4 bases of the junction unmatched.

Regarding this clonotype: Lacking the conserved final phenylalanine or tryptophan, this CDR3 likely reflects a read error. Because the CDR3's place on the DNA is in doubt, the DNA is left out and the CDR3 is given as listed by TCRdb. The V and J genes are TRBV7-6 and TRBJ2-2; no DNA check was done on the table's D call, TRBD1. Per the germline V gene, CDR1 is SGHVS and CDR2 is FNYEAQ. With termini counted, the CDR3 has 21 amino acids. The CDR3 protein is CASSPELGEQYFGPGTGELFL.